These 12 T cell receptor beta chains were all obtained from the same sample, sequenced in a study of blood T cells in healthy people across ages. A second roughly 7 to 11 cycle PCR used barcoded and J-beta primers. TCRdb called the 5' RACE reads again in MiXCR, with one record for every CDR3 protein. This table has around 800,000 distinct CDR3 sequences, roughly 24% appearing once. The same sample was also studied in work on T cells of mothers and their children.

Sequencing was done on a sample of blood. Receptors were obtained from a boy aged 5 to 17 in good health.

V and J are TRBV27 and TRBJ1-1; weak D call: TRBD1 (6 bases). Germline V lookup: CDR1 MNHEY, CDR2 SMNVEV (reference sequence). Trimming cost V 5 bases and J 11 bases, with 18 bases left between them. The CDR3 runs to 13 residues. The CDR3 nucleotides are TGTGCCAGCAGTCCTCGGACAGTACCTGTTGCTTTCTTT. Translation: CASSPRTVPVAFF.

Only a few counts were recorded for this clonotype. The chain recombines TRBV7-2 with TRBJ2-1; 8 bases align to TRBD2. The junction had 12 bases not matched to a gene; V was cut back by 7 bases and J by 7 bases. From germline, CDR1 is SGHTA and CDR2 FQGNSA. The CDR3 is made up of 15 amino acids. CDR3 loop: CASTPRLARNNEQFF. The CDR3 region has the DNA TGTGCCAGCACCCCTCGACTAGCGAGGAATAATGAGCAGTTCTTC.

This chain links TRBV24-1 with TRBJ2-1, with D maybe TRBD1 (5 bases). CDR1 is KGHDR and CDR2 is SFDVKD in the germline V gene. With 5 bases removed from V and 3 bases from J, the gap between germline ends came to 7 bases. The CDR3 contains 13 residues. DNA for the CDR3: TGTGCCACCAGTGGACAGAGCTACAATGAGCAGTTCTTC. It codes for CATSGQSYNEQFF.

The rearrangement uses TRBV9 and TRBJ2-1; D gene ambiguous. Trimming left V 0 bases short and J 6 bases short, with 7 bases between. Germline CDR1 and CDR2: SGDLS and YYNGEE. CDR3 size: 13 residues. The CDR3 DNA reads as TGTGCCAGCAGCGTAGGGGCTGGCAATGAGCAGTTCTTC. Translating gives CASSVGAGNEQFF.

This sequence joins TRBV27 and TRBJ1-1, with a weak D call TRBD1 (5 bases). Trimming took 6 bases from V and 1 from J, leaving 12 bases between them. The CDR3 length is 14 residues. Germline assignment: CDR1 MNHEY and CDR2 SMNVEV (reference sequence). The CDR3, as DNA: TGTGCCAGCAGCGCGATAGACAGGAACACTGAAGCTTTCTTT. Translated: CASSAIDRNTEAFF.

The chain uses TRBV7-9 and TRBJ2-1; D is ambiguous. V lost 2 bases and J lost 0, with 11 bases in between. This CDR3 region has 16 residues. Looked up from germline, CDR1 is SEHNR and CDR2 is FQNEAQ (reference sequence). CDR3 loop: CASSLYQSISYNEQFF. The DNA for the CDR3 is TGTGCCAGCAGCTTATACCAGTCCATCTCCTACAATGAGCAGTTCTTC.

This chain uses TRBV4-1 with TRBJ2-3, with a possible D match to TRBD2 (6 bases). This CDR3 spans 17 amino acids. Between the trimmed V and J ends, which lost 0 bases and 6 bases, there was a span of 19 bases. Germline V gene data show CDR1 as MGHRA and CDR2 as YSYEKL. This CDR3 is CASSQDRTAGFTDTQYF. The DNA of the CDR3 is TGCGCCAGCAGCCAAGATAGGACGGCGGGGTTTACGGATACGCAGTATTTT.

This clonotype was detected only a few times. This chain connects TRBV9 to TRBJ2-1; D possibly corresponds to TRBD1 (6 bases). CDR3 length: 21 amino acids. With 3 bases removed from V and 0 bases from J, the gap between germline ends came to 28 bases. Germline-derived CDR1 and CDR2 are SGDLS and YYNGEE. CDR3 loop: CASSEPQRGTLDQDSYNEQFF. The CDR3 DNA reads TGTGCCAGCAGCGAGCCCCAGCGAGGGACATTGGATCAGGACTCCTACAATGAGCAGTTCTTC. Full variable domain (missing parts from reference TRBV9 and TRBJ2-1): DSGVTQTPKHLITATGQRVTLRCSPRSGDLSVYWYQQSLDQGLQFLIQYYNGEERAKGNILERFSAQQFPDLHSELNLSSLELGDSALYFCASSEPQRGTLDQDSYNEQFFGPGTRLTVL.

This clonotype was found a few times. DNA of the CDR3: TGTGCCAGCAGCCCCCGTCCGGGGACACAAGAGACCCAGTACTTC. Encoded protein: CASSPRPGTQETQYF. The V and J genes are TRBV7-7 and TRBJ2-5, with D possibly matching TRBD1 (6 bases). The V and J ends lost 5 bases and 2 bases respectively, with 15 bases between them. This CDR3 is built from 15 residues. The germline V gene has CDR1 SSHAT and CDR2 FNYEAQ (reference sequence).

The J gene is TRBJ2-1, the V gene TRBV7-8, with D possibly being TRBD1 or TRBD2 (6 bases each). The J call may be faulty, since TRBJ2-7 better matches the DNA end. Looked up from germline, CDR1 is SGHVS and CDR2 is FQNEAQ. The CDR3 is 16 residues long. The CDR3 sequence: CASSLEGGLPRFEQYF. The CDR3 DNA sequence: TGTGCCAGCAGCTTAGAAGGGGGGCTCCCCCGGTTCGAGCAGTACTTC.

The chain uses TRBV28 and TRBJ2-5, with 16 bases aligning to TRBD2. Per the germline V gene, CDR1 is MDHEN and CDR2 is SYDVKM. J gave up 1 base and V 6 bases, and 11 bases lay outside the gene matches. CDR3 size: 19 residues. The CDR3 region is CASSFAPGTSGGAQETQYF. The CDR3 coding sequence is TGTGCCAGCAGCTTCGCTCCCGGGACTAGCGGGGGGGCCCAAGAGACCCAGTACTTC. The whole variable domain, filled in from reference TRBV28 and TRBJ2-5, reads DVKVTQSSRYLVKRTGEKVFLECVQDMDHENMFWYRQDPGLGLRLIYFSYDVKMKEKGDIPEGYSVSREKKERFSLILESASTNQTSMYLCASSFAPGTSGGAQETQYFGPGTRLLVL.

This chain connects TRBV20-1 to TRBJ2-5, with D hard to call. Germline lookup yields CDR1 DFQATT and CDR2 SNEGSKA (reference sequence). V dropped 3 bases and J dropped 7 bases, with 12 bases sitting between them. The CDR3 is made up of 12 amino acids. The CDR3, as DNA: TGCAGTGCTAGGATCCCGCTAGGGACCCAGTACTTC. Its protein product is CSARIPLGTQYF.